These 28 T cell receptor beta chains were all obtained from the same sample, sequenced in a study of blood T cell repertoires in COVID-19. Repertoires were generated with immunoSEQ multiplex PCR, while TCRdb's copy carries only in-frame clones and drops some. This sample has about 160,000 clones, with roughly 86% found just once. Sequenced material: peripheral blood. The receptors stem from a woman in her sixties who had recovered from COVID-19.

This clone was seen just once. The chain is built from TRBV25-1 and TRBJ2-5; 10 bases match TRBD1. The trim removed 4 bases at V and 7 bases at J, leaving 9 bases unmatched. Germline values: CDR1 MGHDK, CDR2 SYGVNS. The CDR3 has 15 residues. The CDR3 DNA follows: TGTGCCAGCAGTGCCGGGACAGGGGTTCTCGGGACCCAGTACTTC. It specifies CASSAGTGVLGTQYF.

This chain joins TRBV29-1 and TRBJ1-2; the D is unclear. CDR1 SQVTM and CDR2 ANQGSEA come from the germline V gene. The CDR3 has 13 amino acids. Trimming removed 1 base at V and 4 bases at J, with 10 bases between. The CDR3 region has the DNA TGCAGCGTTGAAGGAGGGTTGGGCTATGGCTACACCTTC. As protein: CSVEGGLGYGYTF. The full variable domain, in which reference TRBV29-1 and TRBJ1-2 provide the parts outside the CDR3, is SAVISQKPSRDICQRGTSLTIQCQVDSQVTMMFWYRQQPGQSLTLIATANQGSEATYESGFVIDKFPISRPNLTFSTLTVSNMSPEDSSIYLCSVEGGLGYGYTFGSGTRLTVV.

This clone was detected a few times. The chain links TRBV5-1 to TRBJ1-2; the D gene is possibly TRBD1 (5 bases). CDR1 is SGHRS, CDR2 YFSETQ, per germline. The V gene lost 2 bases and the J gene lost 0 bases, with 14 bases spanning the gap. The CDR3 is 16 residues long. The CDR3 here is CASSLTAGTTNYGYTF. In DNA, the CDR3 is TGCGCCAGCAGCTTAACGGCGGGGACCACTAACTATGGCTACACCTTC. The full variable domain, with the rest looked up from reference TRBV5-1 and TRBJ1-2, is KAGVTQTPRYLIKTRGQQVTLSCSPISGHRSVSWYQQTPGQGLQFLFEYFSETQRNKGNFPGRFSGRQFSNSRSEMNVSTLELGDSALYLCASSLTAGTTNYGYTFGSGTRLTVV.

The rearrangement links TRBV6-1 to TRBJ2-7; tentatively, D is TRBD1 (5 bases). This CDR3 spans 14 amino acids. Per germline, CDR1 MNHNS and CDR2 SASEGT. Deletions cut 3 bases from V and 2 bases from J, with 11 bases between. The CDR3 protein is CASSDWGEAYEQYF. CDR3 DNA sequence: TGTGCCAGCAGTGATTGGGGCGAGGCCTACGAGCAGTACTTC.

CDR3 bases: TGTGCCAGTAGTATTCCCAGGGGGCCGGGAAACGGGGAGCTGTTTTTT. It specifies CASSIPRGPGNGELFF. This rearrangement joins TRBV19 to TRBJ2-2, with 8 bases identical to TRBD1. The CDR3 consists of 16 residues. Losses at the gene ends were 3 bases for V and 7 bases for J; bases not matched to a gene: 10. CDR1 LNHDA and CDR2 SQIVND come from the germline V gene (reference sequence).

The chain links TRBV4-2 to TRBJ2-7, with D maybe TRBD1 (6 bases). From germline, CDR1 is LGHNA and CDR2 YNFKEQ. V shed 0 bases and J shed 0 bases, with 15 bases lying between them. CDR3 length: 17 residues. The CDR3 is CASSQDSRGTISYEQYF. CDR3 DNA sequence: TGTGCCAGCAGCCAAGATTCCCGAGGGACAATCTCCTACGAGCAGTACTTC.

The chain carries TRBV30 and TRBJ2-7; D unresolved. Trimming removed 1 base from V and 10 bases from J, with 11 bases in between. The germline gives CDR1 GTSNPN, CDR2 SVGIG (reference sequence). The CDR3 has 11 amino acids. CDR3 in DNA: TGTGCCTGGAGTGGACAACTTAGTCAGTACTTC. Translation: CAWSGQLSQYF. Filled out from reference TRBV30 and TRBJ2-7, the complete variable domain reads SQTIHQWPATLVQPVGSPLSLECTVEGTSNPNLYWYRQAAGRGLQLLFYSVGIGQISSEVPQNLSASRPQDRQFILSSKKLLLSDSGFYLCAWSGQLSQYFGPGTRLTVT.

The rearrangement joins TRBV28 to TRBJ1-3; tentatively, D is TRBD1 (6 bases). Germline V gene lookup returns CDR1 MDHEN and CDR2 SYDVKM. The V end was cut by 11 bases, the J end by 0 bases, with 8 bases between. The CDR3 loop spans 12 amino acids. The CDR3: CALQGSGNTIYF. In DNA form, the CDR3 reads TGTGCCTTACAGGGCTCTGGAAACACCATATATTTT.

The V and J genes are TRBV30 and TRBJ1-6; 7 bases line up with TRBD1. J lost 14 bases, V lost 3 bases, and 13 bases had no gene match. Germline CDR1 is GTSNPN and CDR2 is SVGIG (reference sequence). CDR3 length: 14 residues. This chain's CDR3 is CAWRDTGTAGTLHF. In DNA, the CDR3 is TGTGCCTGGAGAGATACCGGGACAGCCGGAACCCTCCACTTT.

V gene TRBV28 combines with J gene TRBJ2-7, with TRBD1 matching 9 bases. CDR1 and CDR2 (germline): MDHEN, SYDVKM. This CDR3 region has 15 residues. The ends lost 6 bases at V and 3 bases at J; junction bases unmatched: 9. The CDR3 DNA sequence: TGTGCCAGCAGCCCTCCGGGACAGGGTAGCTACGAGCAGTACTTC. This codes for CASSPPGQGSYEQYF.

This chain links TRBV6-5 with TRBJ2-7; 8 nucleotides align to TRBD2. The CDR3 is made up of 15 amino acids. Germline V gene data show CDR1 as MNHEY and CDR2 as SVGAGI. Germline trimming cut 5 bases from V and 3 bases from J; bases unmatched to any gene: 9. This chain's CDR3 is CASSKPNSGDYEQYF. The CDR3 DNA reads TGTGCCAGCAGTAAACCTAATAGCGGGGACTACGAGCAGTACTTC.

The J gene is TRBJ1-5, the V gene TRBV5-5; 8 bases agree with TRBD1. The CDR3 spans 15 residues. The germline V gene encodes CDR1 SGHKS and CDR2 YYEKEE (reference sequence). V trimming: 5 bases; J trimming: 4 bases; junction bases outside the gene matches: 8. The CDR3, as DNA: TGTGCCAGCAGAACCGGGACAGGTCTAAATCAGCCCCAGCATTTT. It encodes CASRTGTGLNQPQHF.

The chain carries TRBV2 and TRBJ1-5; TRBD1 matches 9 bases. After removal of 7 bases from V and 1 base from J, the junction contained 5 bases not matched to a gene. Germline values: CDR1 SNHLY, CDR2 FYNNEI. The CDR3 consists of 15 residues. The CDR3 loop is CASNSGTGSNQPQHF. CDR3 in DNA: TGTGCCAGCAATTCCGGGACAGGGAGCAATCAGCCCCAGCATTTT. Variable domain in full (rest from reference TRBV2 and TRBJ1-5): EPEVTQTPSHQVTQMGQEVILRCVPISNHLYFYWYRQILGQKVEFLVSFYNNEISEKSEIFDDQFSVERPDGSNFTLKIRSTKLEDSAMYFCASNSGTGSNQPQHFGDGTRLSIL.

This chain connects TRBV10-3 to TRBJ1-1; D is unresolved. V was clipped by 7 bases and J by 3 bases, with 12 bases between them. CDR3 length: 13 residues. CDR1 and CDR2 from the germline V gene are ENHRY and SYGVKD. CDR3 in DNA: TGTGCCATCAAAAAGGAGGAGTACACTGAAGCTTTCTTT. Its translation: CAIKKEEYTEAFF.

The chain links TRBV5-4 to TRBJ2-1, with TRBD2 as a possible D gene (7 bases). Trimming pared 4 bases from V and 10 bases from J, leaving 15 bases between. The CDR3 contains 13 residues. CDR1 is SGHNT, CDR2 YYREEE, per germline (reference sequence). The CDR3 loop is CASSPRGGGEQFF. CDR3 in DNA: TGTGCCAGCAGCCCAAGGGGGGGTGGCGAGCAGTTCTTC. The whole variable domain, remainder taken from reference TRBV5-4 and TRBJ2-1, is ETGVTQSPTHLIKTRGQQVTLRCSSQSGHNTVSWYQQALGQGPQFIFQYYREEENGRGNFPPRFSGLQFPNYSSELNVNALELDDSALYLCASSPRGGGEQFFGPGTRLTVL.

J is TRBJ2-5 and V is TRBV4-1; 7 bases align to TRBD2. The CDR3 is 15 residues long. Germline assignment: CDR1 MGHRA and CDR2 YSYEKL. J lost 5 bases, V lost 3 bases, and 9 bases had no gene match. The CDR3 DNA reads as TGCGCCAGCAGCCAGGCCGGGGGGTGGTTTGAGACCCAGTACTTC. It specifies CASSQAGGWFETQYF.

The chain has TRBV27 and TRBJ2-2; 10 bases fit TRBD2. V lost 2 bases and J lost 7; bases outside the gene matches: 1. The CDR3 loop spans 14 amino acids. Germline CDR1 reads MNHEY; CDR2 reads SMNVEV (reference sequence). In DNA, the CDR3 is TGTGCCAGCAGTTTAACTAGCGGGAACGGGGAGCTGTTTTTT. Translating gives CASSLTSGNGELFF.

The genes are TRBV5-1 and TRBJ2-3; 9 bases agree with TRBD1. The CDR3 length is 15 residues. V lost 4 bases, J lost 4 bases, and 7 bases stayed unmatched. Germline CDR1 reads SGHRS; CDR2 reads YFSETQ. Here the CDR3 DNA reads TGCGCCAGCAGCCCGACCGGACAGGGGTCAGATACGCAGTATTTT. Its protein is CASSPTGQGSDTQYF.

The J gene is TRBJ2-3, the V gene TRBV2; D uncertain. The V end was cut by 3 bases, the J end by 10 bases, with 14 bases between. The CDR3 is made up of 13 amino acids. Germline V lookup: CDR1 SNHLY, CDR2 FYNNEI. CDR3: CASSDTGGVAQYF. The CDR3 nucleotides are TGTGCCAGCAGTGATACCGGCGGAGTGGCGCAGTATTTT.

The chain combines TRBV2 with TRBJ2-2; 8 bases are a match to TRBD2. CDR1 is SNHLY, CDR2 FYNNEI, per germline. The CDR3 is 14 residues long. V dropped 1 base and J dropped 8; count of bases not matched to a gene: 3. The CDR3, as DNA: TGTGCCAGCAGTGAAGTTGCGGGGGGTGGGGAGCTGTTTTTT. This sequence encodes CASSEVAGGGELFF.

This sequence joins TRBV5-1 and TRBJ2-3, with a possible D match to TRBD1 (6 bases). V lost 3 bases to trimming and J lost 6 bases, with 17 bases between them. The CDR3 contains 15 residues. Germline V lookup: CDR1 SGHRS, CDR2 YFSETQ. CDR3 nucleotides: TGCGCCAGCAGCTCCCAGTCGTTGGGGGCGGATACGCAGTATTTT. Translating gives CASSSQSLGADTQYF.

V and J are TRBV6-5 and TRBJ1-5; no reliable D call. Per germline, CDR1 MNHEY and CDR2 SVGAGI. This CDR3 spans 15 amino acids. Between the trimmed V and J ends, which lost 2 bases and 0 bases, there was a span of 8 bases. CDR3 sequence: CASSYGQFSNQPQHF. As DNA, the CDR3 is TGTGCCAGCAGTTACGGGCAGTTTAGCAATCAGCCCCAGCATTTT.

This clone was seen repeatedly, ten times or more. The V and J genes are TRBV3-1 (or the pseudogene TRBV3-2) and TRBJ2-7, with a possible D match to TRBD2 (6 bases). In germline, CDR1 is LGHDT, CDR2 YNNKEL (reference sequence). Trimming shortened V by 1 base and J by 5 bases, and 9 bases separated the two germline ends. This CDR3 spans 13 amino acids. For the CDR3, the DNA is TGTGCCAGCAGCCAAGGGGGGGAGGACGAGCAGTACTTC. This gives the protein CASSQGGEDEQYF.

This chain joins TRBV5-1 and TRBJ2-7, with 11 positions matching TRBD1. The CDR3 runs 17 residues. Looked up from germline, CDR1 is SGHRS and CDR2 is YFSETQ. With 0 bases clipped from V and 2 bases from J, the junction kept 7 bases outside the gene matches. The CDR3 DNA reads TGCGCCAGCAGCTTGGTCCCGGGACAGGGGGTTCCCTACGAGCAGTACTTC. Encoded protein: CASSLVPGQGVPYEQYF.

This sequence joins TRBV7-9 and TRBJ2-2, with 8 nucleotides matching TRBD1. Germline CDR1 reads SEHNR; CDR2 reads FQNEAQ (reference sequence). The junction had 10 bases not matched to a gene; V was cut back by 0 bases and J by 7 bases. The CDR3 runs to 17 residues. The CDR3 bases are TGTGCCAGCAGCTTAGCCAGTGGACAGGGAAGGAACGGGGAGCTGTTTTTT. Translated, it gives CASSLASGQGRNGELFF.

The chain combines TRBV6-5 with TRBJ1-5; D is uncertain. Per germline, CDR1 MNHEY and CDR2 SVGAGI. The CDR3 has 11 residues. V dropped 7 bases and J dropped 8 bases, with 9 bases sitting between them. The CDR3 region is CASKAREPQHF. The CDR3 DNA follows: TGTGCCAGCAAGGCGAGGGAGCCCCAGCATTTT.

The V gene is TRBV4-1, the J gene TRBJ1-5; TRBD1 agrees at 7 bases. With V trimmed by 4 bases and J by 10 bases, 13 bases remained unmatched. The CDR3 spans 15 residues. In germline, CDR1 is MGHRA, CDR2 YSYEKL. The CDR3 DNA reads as TGCGCCAGCAGCCGAGAACGGGACAGACAGCAACCCCAGCATTTT. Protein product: CASSRERDRQQPQHF.

CDR3 sequence: CASSLGGFRRTDTQYF. The CDR3 DNA is TGCGCCAGCAGCTTGGGTGGATTCCGCAGGACAGATACGCAGTATTTT. The genes are TRBV5-1 and TRBJ2-3; D gene ambiguous. Trimming took off 0 bases at V and 3 bases at J, with 14 bases between the two ends. The CDR3 consists of 16 residues. CDR1 is SGHRS and CDR2 is YFSETQ in the germline V gene.